This entry lists 14 T cell receptor beta chains sequenced from one sample in a study of blood T cell repertoires in COVID-19. Generated by immunoSEQ multiplex PCR, the TCRdb table keeps only in-frame clones and is missing some. The table has fewer than 250,000 clones, roughly 80% seen once; the top ten hold more than 9%. The sequenced sample consisted of peripheral blood. These receptors originate from a woman older than 75 with acute or convalescent COVID-19.

The J gene is TRBJ2-7, the V gene TRBV5-5, with 8 bases that match TRBD1. The germline V gene encodes CDR1 SGHKS and CDR2 YYEKEE (reference sequence). The V segment lost 4 bases and the J segment 3 bases; nucleotides outside the gene matches: 6. This CDR3 region has 14 residues. CDR3 amino acids: CASSEGQDLYEQYF. The CDR3 DNA sequence: TGTGCCAGCAGCGAGGGACAGGATCTCTACGAGCAGTACTTC.

The CDR3 DNA reads TGTGCCAGCAGCCAGGCCCCTGGGCACCCTGGAAACACCATATATTTT. Amino acids: CASSQAPGHPGNTIYF. The chain combines TRBV5-4 with TRBJ1-3; D is unresolved. The CDR3 covers 16 residues. The V and J ends lost 4 bases and 2 bases respectively, with 16 bases between them. Germline assignment: CDR1 SGHNT and CDR2 YYREEE (reference sequence).

J is TRBJ2-3 and V is TRBV28; 8 nucleotides align to TRBD1. Germline trimming cut 4 bases from V and 0 bases from J; bases unmatched to any gene: 9. CDR1 and CDR2 from the germline V gene are MDHEN and SYDVKM. The CDR3 totals 17 residues. CDR3 bases: TGTGCCAGCAGTTCGACAGGGGTACAATCTAGCACAGATACGCAGTATTTT. Amino acid sequence: CASSSTGVQSSTDTQYF.

This chain joins TRBV18 and TRBJ1-3, with a weak D call TRBD1 (6 bases). This CDR3 region has 16 residues. Trimming removed 0 bases at V and 1 base at J, with 10 bases between. Looked up from germline, CDR1 is KGHSH and CDR2 is LQKENI. The DNA of the CDR3 is TGTGCCAGCTCACCACCTACAGGGATATCTGGAAACACCATATATTTT. Amino acid sequence: CASSPPTGISGNTIYF.

V and J are TRBV5-1 and TRBJ2-2; TRBD1 aligns across 9 bases. With 4 bases clipped from V and 5 bases from J, the junction kept 9 bases outside the gene matches. Germline CDR1 is SGHRS and CDR2 is YFSETQ. The CDR3 is made up of 16 amino acids. DNA for the CDR3: TGCGCCAGCAGCCCTGGGACAGGGCGGTTGACCGGGGAGCTGTTTTTT. The encoded protein is CASSPGTGRLTGELFF.

This clone was recorded a few times. V and J are TRBV7-2 and TRBJ1-2; the D is unclear. CDR3 length: 11 amino acids. Trimming stripped 4 bases from V and 8 bases from J, with 8 bases between. The V gene's germline CDR1 is SGHTA and CDR2 FQGNSA. The CDR3 nucleotides read TGTGCCAGCAGCTCGAGTATCGGCTACACCTTC. Translated, it gives CASSSSIGYTF.

This clone appeared a few times. V gene TRBV28 combines with J gene TRBJ1-1, with unresolved D. Germline CDR1 MDHEN, CDR2 SYDVKM. CDR3 length equals 12 residues. Trimming shortened V by 6 bases and J by 2 bases, and 7 bases separated the two germline ends. CDR3 protein: CASRLTNTEAFF. CDR3 nucleotides: TGTGCCAGCAGGCTCACAAACACTGAAGCTTTCTTT.

This clone was recorded many times. The V and J genes are TRBV3-1 (or the pseudogene TRBV3-2) and TRBJ2-3; D is perhaps TRBD2 (5 bases). The CDR3 has 16 residues. V was pared by 1 base and J by 2 bases, with 13 bases between. Germline V gene data show CDR1 as LGHDT and CDR2 as YNNKEL (reference sequence). CDR3 in amino acids: CASSQGVAGITDTQYF. The DNA for the CDR3 is TGTGCCAGCAGCCAAGGGGTGGCGGGTATCACAGATACGCAGTATTTT.

CDR3: CSASDRVYEQYF. The CDR3 DNA follows: TGCAGCGCCTCGGACAGGGTCTACGAGCAGTACTTC. The chain uses TRBV29-1 and TRBJ2-7, with 8 bases fitting TRBD1. The CDR3 has 12 amino acids. CDR1 is SQVTM, CDR2 ANQGSEA, per germline. V was pared by 7 bases and J by 3 bases, with 5 bases of the junction left unmatched.

In its sample, this clone was seen once. The chain is built from TRBV7-3 and TRBJ1-2; 8 bases agree with TRBD1. V gave up 4 bases and J gave up 7 bases; unmatched junction bases: 11. The CDR3 consists of 15 residues. CDR1 and CDR2 from the germline V gene are SGHTA and FQGTGA. The CDR3 loop is CASSSMTGEVRGYTF. The CDR3 nucleotides are TGTGCCAGCAGCTCTATGACAGGGGAGGTTCGTGGCTACACCTTC.

The rearrangement uses TRBV19 and TRBJ1-5; D is perhaps TRBD1 (5 bases). Trimming took off 3 bases at V and 11 bases at J, with 11 bases between the two ends. This CDR3 contains 12 residues. Germline V gene data show CDR1 as LNHDA and CDR2 as SQIVND (reference sequence). CDR3 protein: CASSMYGGAQHF. As DNA, the CDR3 is TGTGCCAGTAGTATGTACGGGGGGGCCCAGCATTTT.

The gene calls are TRBV9 and TRBJ1-2; 12 bases are shared with TRBD1. This CDR3 has 14 amino acids. Germline CDR1 is SGDLS and CDR2 is YYNGEE. With 3 bases clipped from V and 4 bases from J, the junction kept 1 base outside the gene matches. The CDR3 DNA reads TGTGCCAGCAGCGGGGGACAGGGGGCCTATGGCTACACCTTC. Translated: CASSGGQGAYGYTF. Variable domain in full (rest from reference TRBV9 and TRBJ1-2): DSGVTQTPKHLITATGQRVTLRCSPRSGDLSVYWYQQSLDQGLQFLIQYYNGEERAKGNILERFSAQQFPDLHSELNLSSLELGDSALYFCASSGGQGAYGYTFGSGTRLTVV.

The chain carries TRBV21-1 and TRBJ2-7; TRBD2 is the table's D call and was not checked against the DNA. TRBV21-1 is a listed pseudogene. CDR3 length: 15 residues. CDR3 in DNA: TGTGCCAGCAGCTCCAGGACTAGCGGACCCTACGAGCAGTACTTC. As protein: CASSSRTSGPYEQYF.

The chain couples TRBV15 to TRBJ2-1; 10 bases match TRBD2. J gave up 5 bases and V 5 bases, and 9 bases lay outside the gene matches. This CDR3 is built from 16 residues. Germline CDR1 LNHNV, CDR2 YYDKDF (reference sequence). CDR3 sequence: CATSGWTSGYNNEQFF. Here the CDR3 DNA reads TGTGCCACCAGCGGTTGGACTAGCGGATACAACAATGAGCAGTTCTTC.